Only a few counts were recorded for the clone carrying this T cell receptor beta chain. Its antigen remains unidentified. The investigators reverse transcribed all of the isolated RNA, so they sequenced expressed TCRB transcripts. TCRdb's table, derived via immunoSEQ multiplex PCR, lists solely in-frame clones and lacks some. Here the sample spans a few hundred thousand clones, 10% to 15% being singletons. The germline V gene has CDR1 SQVTM and CDR2 ANQGSEA. V lost 4 bases and J lost 8, with 20 bases in between. This CDR3 spans 14 amino acids. This entry belongs to a study of beta chain features in type 1 diabetes. Stem cell-like memory, regulatory, central memory and naive CD4+ cells were sorted via CD45RO/CCR7/CD25/CD127/CD95/CD27. Whole-study results and caveats: It was possible that PCR favored shorter templates, equally so in patients and controls. Among all four CD4+ subsets, Type 1 diabetes patients had TCRB CDR3s that were moderately but significantly shorter.

Sequenced input: naive CD4+ T cells from blood. The origin of this receptor is a woman aged 18-29 years with type 1 diabetes. This chain uses TRBV29-1 with TRBJ1-2; D is uncertain. CDR3 loop: CSVVLRVPYSGYTF. CDR3 in DNA: TGCAGCGTTGTTCTGAGGGTCCCCTATAGCGGCTACACCTTC.